This TCR beta chain was documented in a study of blood T cell repertoires in COVID-19 (TCRdb year 2020). Turning to the overall study: Collaborator samples came from the United States, Italy and Spain and covered acute and convalescent phases of COVID-19. The material from the prospective study consisted of cDNA or gDNA derived from T cells, B-cell-depleted T cells, or PBMCs. A freely available public database, intended as a resource for researchers studying the immune response to SARS-CoV-2, is where the repertoires were released. Sample metadata almost always included a de-identified subject ID, COVID-19 status, age in years and sex. The samples were drawn from the first 160 participants of the ongoing ImmuneRACE study and from 1,254 subjects provided by 6 global collaborators. Where available, HLA class I and class II types were obtained from metadata supplied by the sample provider rather than from assay-based typing. The dataset comprised deeply sampled blood TCRbeta repertoires from subjects exposed to, actively infected with, or recovered from COVID-19.

Worth noting for this clone: Its target antigen remains unknown. Base qualities are not at hand, and no much larger clone is one base apart.

TCRbeta CDR3 regions were amplified from genomic DNA by means of the immunoSEQ Assay, a bias-controlled multiplex PCR. As for the authors' bioinformatics: Within the assay, amplification of reference gene primers was used to estimate how many nucleated cells each sample contained. To quantify the absolute abundance of each unique TCRbeta CDR3 rearrangement, sequence reads were collapsed and filtered. For each sample, productive Simpson clonality was calculated by taking the square root of Simpson's diversity index across productive rearrangements. TCRdb limited this immuneACCESS table to in-frame rearrangements with V and J called. A share of clones is missing; checked studies link under half to unresolved V genes, and the rest is unexplained. V, J and clone size derive from that table, while D and trimming were established from the DNA sequence. Within this sample are some 41,000 clones, with around 81% of them counted one time only. The ten largest clones capture 30% to 45% of the sample.

General study outcomes and caveats: The quantity of clinical and demographic metadata differed by source and by participant and was supplied without curation.

Whole blood was collected in K2EDTA tubes by collaborating institutions according to the institutions' own protocols. For TCRbeta analysis, collaborators shipped samples as frozen whole blood, isolated PBMCs, or DNA extracted from either of those sample types. After removal of 5 bases from V and 6 bases from J, the junction retains 7 bases not matched to a gene. CDR1 and CDR2, looked up from the germline V gene, are SGDLS and YYNGEE. From the cysteine through the phenylalanine, the CDR3 covers 14 amino acids. Of all the DNA, just the CDR3 is kept, 42 bases in frame from base 1. Sequences were obtained from peripheral blood. This clonotype originated in a middle-aged man with active or convalescent COVID-19. The rearranged segments are TRBV9 and TRBJ1-5, and TRBD1 aligns with 8 junction nucleotides. The nucleotide sequence is given as TGTGCCAGCAGTGGGGGGACAGGAGGTCAGCCCCAGCATTTT. Translated, this gives CASSGGTGGQPQHF.